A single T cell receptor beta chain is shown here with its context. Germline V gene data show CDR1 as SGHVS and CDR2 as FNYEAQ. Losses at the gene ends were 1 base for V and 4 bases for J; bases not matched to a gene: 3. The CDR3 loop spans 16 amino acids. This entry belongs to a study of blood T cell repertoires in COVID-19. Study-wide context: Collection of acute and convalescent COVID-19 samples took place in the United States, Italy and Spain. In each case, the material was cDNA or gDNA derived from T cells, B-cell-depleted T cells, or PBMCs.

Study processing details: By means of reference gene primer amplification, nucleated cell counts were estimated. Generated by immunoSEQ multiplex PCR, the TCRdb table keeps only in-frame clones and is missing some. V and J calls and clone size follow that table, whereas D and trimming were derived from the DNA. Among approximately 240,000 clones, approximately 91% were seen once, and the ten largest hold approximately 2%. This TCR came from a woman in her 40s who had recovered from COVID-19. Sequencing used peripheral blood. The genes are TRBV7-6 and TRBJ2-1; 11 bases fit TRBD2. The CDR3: CASSLDVAGGYNEQFF. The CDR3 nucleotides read TGTGCCAGCAGCTTAGATGTAGCGGGGGGGTACAATGAGCAGTTCTTC.